This T cell receptor (beta chain) was identified in a study of blood T cell repertoires in COVID-19. V was cut by 4 bases and J by 0 bases, with 10 bases left in between. Germline assignment: CDR1 SQVTM and CDR2 ANQGSEA. The CDR3 is made up of 13 amino acids. Authors' processing steps: Researchers report that nucleated cell counts were estimated from reference gene primer amplification. Sequencing used immunoSEQ multiplex PCR; TCRdb keeps in-frame clones, though not all of them. V and J calls and clone size are those listed in that table; D and trimming were worked out from the DNA. The repertoire has 350,000 to 450,000 clones, around 92% of them found once; the top ten carry 1.5% to 2%.

The V call is TRBV29-1, the J call TRBJ2-7, with D unclear. The sequenced sample consisted of PBMCs or T cells enriched from blood (not recorded which). This clonotype originated in a woman under 40 who had recovered from COVID-19. CDR3 coding DNA: TGCAGCGTTGGCACAGAGAACTCCTACGAGCAGTACTTC. Protein: CSVGTENSYEQYF.